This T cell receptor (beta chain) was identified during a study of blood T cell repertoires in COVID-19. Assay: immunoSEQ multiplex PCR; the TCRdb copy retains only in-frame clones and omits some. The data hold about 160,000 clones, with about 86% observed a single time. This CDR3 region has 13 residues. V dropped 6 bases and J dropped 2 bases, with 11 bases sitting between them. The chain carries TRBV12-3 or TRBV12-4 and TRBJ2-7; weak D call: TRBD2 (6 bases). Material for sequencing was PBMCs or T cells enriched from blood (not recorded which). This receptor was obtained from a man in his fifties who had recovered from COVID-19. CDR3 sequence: CASRRDSTYEQYF. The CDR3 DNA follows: TGTGCCAGCAGGCGGGACTCAACCTACGAGCAGTACTTC.